The TCR beta chain described here comes from a study of cytomegalovirus exposure and HLA in healthy donors. This PCR relied on a set of 60 Vbeta primers and 13 Jbeta primers. The data were produced by immunoSEQ multiplex PCR, yet TCRdb's version contains in-frame clones alone and is incomplete. The sample holds about 100,000 clones, approximately 66% seen once. The CDR3 covers 15 residues. V was clipped by 3 bases and J by 1 base; unmatched bases: 3. Germline CDR1 is SGHRS and CDR2 is YFSETQ. V usage is TRBV5-1 and J usage is TRBJ2-7; 11 bases match TRBD1. This clonotype was sampled from a middle-aged man in good health and CMV-seropositive. The material sequenced was PBMCs. The CDR3 loop is CASSSGTGGSYEQYF. The DNA of the CDR3 is TGCGCCAGCAGCTCCGGGACAGGGGGGTCCTACGAGCAGTACTTC.